Listed here are 7 T cell receptor beta chains from one sample, sequenced in a study of shared T cell receptors in the human thymus (dated by TCRdb to about 2021). The library was built by means of the immunoSEQ multiplex PCR assay. Imported from immuneACCESS, the table was reduced by TCRdb to in-frame sequences with V and J called. These copies leave out some clones; in studies compared against another copy, an unresolved V gene accounts for under half, and the cause of the remainder is not known. This sample has 500,000 to 750,000 clones in its table, and roughly 90% of those were observed once. Approximately 0.01% of the sample belongs to the ten largest clones. These data also featured in a second study, about human thymus T cells.

The sequencing input was thymocytes. The origin of the receptors is a boy under two years old with a congenital heart defect. Donor details come from another sample of the same person, matched by shared clones.

This clone was observed once. The rearrangement joins TRBV5-4 to TRBJ2-5, with D possibly TRBD1 on 6 matching bases. Between the trimmed V and J ends, which lost 4 bases and 0 bases, there was a span of 19 bases. Germline CDR1 reads SGHNT; CDR2 reads YYREEE (reference sequence). There are 17 residues in the CDR3. CDR3 DNA: TGTGCCAGCAGCGTAACTCAAGGACAGCTGTACCAAGAGACCCAGTACTTC. Protein: CASSVTQGQLYQETQYF.

This clone came up once. This sequence joins TRBV10-3 and TRBJ1-1, with a weak D call TRBD1 (5 bases). V lost 7 bases to trimming and J lost 0 bases, with 9 bases between them. Germline CDR1 and CDR2: ENHRY and SYGVKD. The CDR3 spans 13 residues. In DNA, the CDR3 is TGTGCCATCACAGGGCAGATGAACACTGAAGCTTTCTTT. This encodes CAITGQMNTEAFF.

The rearrangement links TRBV27 to TRBJ2-3; 7 bases agree with TRBD2. The germline V gene encodes CDR1 MNHEY and CDR2 SMNVEV (reference sequence). The CDR3 is 15 amino acids. Trimming took 5 bases from V and 2 from J; bases not matched to a gene: 7. CDR3 coding DNA: TGTGCCAGCAGTCGATACCTAGCGGCCACAGATACGCAGTATTTT. As protein: CASSRYLAATDTQYF.

The chain employs TRBV19 and TRBJ2-7; TRBD1 matches 8 bases. CDR1 is LNHDA, CDR2 SQIVND, per germline (reference sequence). The CDR3 is made up of 14 amino acids. V shed 5 bases and J 4 bases; nucleotides not matched to a gene: 7. CDR3 DNA sequence: TGTGCCAGTAGTTACCGGGACAGGTGGTACGAGCAGTACTTC. This encodes CASSYRDRWYEQYF.

V is TRBV28 and J is TRBJ1-2, with TRBD1 identical over 8 bases. V trimming: 3 bases; J trimming: 8 bases; junction bases outside the gene matches: 8. The CDR3 spans 14 residues. Germline V gives CDR1 MDHEN, CDR2 SYDVKM. The DNA for the CDR3 is TGTGCCAGCAGTTTCCCGGACAGGGCGGGCGGCTACACCTTC. Protein: CASSFPDRAGGYTF.

The chain combines TRBV7-9 with TRBJ2-7, with D perhaps matching TRBD1 (6 bases). With 5 bases removed from V and 0 bases from J, the gap between germline ends came to 20 bases. The CDR3 spans 17 residues. Germline assignment: CDR1 SEHNR and CDR2 FQNEAQ (reference sequence). The CDR3 protein is CASSNPWGQPSSYEQYF. DNA for the CDR3: TGTGCCAGCAGCAACCCCTGGGGACAACCGAGCTCCTACGAGCAGTACTTC.

V and J are TRBV4-3 and TRBJ2-7; 9 bases fit TRBD2. Germline V gives CDR1 LGHNA, CDR2 YSLEER. CDR3 length: 15 residues. Trimming cost V 0 bases and J 12 bases; bases outside gene matches: 12. CDR3 nucleotides: TGCGCCAGCAGCCAAGATAGTTCGGAGCGGGAGGAACGGTACTTC. Amino acids: CASSQDSSEREERYF.